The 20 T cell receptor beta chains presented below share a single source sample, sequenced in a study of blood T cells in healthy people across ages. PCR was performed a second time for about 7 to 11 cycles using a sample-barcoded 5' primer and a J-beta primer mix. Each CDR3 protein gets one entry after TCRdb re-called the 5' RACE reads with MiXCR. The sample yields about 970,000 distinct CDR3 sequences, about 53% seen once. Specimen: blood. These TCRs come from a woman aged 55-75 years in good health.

This CDR3 reads CASSWGRRRFF. The CDR3 region has the DNA TGTGCCAGCAGCTGGGGACGTCGACGGTTCTTC. The chain is built from TRBV11-2 and TRBJ2-1; D may be TRBD1 or TRBD2 (5 bases each). Per the germline V gene, CDR1 is SGHAT and CDR2 is FQNNGV. Trimming stripped 4 bases from V and 15 bases from J, with 13 bases between. CDR3 length: 11 amino acids. The variable domain in full, with the rest retrieved from reference TRBV11-2 and TRBJ2-1, is EAGVAQSPRYKIIEKRQSVAFWCNPISGHATLYWYQQILGQGPKLLIQFQNNGVVDDSQLPKDRFSAERLKGVDSTLKIQPAKLEDSAVYLCASSWGRRRFFGPGTRLTVL.

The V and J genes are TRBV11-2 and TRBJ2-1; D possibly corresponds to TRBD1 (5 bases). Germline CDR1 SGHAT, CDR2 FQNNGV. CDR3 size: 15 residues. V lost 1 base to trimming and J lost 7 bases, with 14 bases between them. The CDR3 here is CASSLAVPQGNEQFF. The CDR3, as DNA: TGTGCCAGCAGCTTAGCCGTCCCTCAGGGTAATGAGCAGTTCTTC.

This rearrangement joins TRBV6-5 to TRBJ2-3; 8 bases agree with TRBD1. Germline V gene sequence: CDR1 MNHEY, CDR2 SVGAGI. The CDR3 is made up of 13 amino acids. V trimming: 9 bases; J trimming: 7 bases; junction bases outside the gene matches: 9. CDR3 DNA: TGTGCCAGTACGACAGGGGTGGGAAATACGCAGTATTTT. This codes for CASTTGVGNTQYF.

The CDR3 is CASSWGQAYSPLHF. CDR3 sequence (DNA): TGTGCCAGCTCGTGGGGACAGGCTTATTCACCCCTCCACTTT. This rearrangement joins TRBV2 to TRBJ1-6, with TRBD1 matching over 8 bases. The length of the CDR3 is 14 residues. Per germline, CDR1 SNHLY and CDR2 FYNNEI. V lost 8 bases to trimming and J lost 8 bases; unmatched junction nucleotides: 8.

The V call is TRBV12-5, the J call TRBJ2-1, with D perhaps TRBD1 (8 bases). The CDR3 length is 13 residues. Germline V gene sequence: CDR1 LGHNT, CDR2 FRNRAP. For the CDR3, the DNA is TGTGCCGTGGGGGGGGACAGGAGCAATGAGCAGTTCTTC. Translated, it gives CAVGGDRSNEQFF.

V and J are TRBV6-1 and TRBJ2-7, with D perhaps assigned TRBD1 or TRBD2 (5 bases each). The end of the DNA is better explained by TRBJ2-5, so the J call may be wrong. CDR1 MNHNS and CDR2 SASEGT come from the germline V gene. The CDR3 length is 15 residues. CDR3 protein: CASRGGWGSQETQYF. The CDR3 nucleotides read TGTGCCAGCAGGGGCGGTTGGGGGTCCCAAGAGACCCAGTACTTC.

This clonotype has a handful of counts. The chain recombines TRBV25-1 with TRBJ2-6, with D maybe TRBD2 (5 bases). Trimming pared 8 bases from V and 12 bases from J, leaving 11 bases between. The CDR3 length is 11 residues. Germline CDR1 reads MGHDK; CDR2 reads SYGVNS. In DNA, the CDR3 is TGTGCCAGCGGACGGGGTTCCGTCCTGACTTTC. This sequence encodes CASGRGSVLTF.

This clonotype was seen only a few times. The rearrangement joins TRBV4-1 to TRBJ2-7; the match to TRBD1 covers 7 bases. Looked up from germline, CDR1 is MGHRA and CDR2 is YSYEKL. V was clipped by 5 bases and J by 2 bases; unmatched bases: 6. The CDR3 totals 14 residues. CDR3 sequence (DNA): TGCGCCAGCAGCACAAACAGGGGAGCCTACGAGCAGTACTTC. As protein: CASSTNRGAYEQYF.

The CDR3 region is CASRRNGRTSTDTQYF. CDR3 in DNA: TGCGCCAGCAGAAGGAACGGGAGAACTTCAACAGATACGCAGTATTTT. The J gene is TRBJ2-3, the V gene TRBV4-1, with D tentatively TRBD2 (6 bases). V lost 6 bases and J lost 3, with 19 bases in between. Germline CDR1 is MGHRA and CDR2 is YSYEKL. The CDR3 extends over 16 amino acids.

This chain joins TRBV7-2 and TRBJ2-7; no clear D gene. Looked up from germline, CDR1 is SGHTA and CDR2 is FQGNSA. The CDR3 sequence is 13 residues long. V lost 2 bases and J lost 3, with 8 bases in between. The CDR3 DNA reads TGTGCCAGCAGCTTAAGGTTCCTCTACGAGCAGTACTTC. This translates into CASSLRFLYEQYF.

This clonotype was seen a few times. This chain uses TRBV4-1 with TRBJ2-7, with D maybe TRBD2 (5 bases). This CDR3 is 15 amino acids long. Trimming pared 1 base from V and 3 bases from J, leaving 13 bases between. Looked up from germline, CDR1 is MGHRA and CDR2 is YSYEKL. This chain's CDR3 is CASSQALGGGYEQYF. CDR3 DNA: TGCGCCAGCAGCCAAGCATTGGGCGGAGGCTACGAGCAGTACTTC.

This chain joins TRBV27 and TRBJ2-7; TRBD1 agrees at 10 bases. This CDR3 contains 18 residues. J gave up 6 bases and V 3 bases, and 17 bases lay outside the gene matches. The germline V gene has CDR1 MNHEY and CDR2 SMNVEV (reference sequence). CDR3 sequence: CASSFRDRGSSLGREQYF. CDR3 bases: TGTGCCAGCAGTTTCCGGGACAGGGGTAGTAGCCTCGGTCGCGAGCAGTACTTC.

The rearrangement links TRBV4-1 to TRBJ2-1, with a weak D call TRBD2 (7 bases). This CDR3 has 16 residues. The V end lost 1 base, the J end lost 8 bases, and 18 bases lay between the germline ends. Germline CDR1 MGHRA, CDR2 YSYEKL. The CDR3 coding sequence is TGCGCCAGCAGCCAAGGGTTCGGGCAGGGGAGGGATGAGCAGTTCTTC. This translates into CASSQGFGQGRDEQFF.

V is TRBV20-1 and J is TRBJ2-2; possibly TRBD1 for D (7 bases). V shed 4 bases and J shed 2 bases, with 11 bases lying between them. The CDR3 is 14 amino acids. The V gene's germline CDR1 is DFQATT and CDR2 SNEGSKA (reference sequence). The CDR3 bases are TGCAGTGCTACGACAGGGACTAACACCGGGGAGCTGTTTTTT. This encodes CSATTGTNTGELFF.

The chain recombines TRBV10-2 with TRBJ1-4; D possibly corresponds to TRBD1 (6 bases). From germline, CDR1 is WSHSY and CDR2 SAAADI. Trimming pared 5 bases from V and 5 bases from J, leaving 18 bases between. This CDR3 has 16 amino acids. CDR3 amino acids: CASSFTDSPGNEKLFF. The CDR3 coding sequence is TGCGCCAGCAGTTTTACGGACAGTCCTGGGAATGAAAAACTGTTTTTT.

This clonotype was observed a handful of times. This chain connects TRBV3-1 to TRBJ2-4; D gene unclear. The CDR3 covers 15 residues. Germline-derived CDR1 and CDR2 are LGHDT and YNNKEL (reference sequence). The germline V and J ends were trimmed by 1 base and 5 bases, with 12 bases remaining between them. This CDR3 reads CASSQGSGLQNIQYF. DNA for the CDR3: TGTGCCAGCAGCCAAGGCTCAGGCCTTCAAAACATTCAGTACTTC.

In nucleotides, the CDR3 is TGTGCCAGCGAGGTTTTCCTAGGCAATGAGCAGTTCTTC. Amino acids: CASEVFLGNEQFF. The chain employs TRBV12-3 or TRBV12-4 and TRBJ2-1; D gene ambiguous. This CDR3 contains 13 residues. V shed 8 bases and J shed 6 bases, with 14 bases lying between them.

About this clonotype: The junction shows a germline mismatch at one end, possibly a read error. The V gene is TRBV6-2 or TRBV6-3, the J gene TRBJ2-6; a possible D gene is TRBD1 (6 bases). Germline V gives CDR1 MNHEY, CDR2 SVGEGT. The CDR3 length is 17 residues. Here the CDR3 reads CASSLGQLFSGASVLTF. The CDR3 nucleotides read TGTGCCAGCAGTCTGGGACAACTCTTCTCTGGGGCCAGCGTCCTGACTTTC.

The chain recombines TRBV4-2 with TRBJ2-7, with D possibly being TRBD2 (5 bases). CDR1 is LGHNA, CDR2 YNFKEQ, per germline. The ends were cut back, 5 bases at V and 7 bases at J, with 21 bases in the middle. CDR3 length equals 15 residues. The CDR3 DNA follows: TGTGCCAGCAGCTACCAGGCGGGCGGTTACAATGAGCAGTACTTC. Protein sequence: CASSYQAGGYNEQYF.

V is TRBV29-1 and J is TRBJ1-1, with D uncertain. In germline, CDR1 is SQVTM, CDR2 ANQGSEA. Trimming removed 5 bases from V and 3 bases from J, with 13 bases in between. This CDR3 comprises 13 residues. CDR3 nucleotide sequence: TGCAGCGTTTCCAAGGCGAGGGACACTGAAGCTTTCTTT. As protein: CSVSKARDTEAFF.